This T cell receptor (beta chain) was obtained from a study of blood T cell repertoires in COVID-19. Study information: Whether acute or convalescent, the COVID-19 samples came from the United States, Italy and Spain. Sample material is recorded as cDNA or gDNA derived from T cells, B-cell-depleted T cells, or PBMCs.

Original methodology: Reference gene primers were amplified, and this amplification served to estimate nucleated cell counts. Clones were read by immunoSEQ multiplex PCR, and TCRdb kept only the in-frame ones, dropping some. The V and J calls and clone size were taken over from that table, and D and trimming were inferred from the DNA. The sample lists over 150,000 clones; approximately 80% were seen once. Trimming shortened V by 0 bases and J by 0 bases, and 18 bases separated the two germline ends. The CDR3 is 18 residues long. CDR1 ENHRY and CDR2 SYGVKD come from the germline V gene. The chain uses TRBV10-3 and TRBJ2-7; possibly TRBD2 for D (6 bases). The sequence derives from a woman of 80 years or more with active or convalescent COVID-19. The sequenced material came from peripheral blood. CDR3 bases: TGTGCCATCAGTGAGTCAACACGGATCGAGGACTACTCCTACGAGCAGTACTTC. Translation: CAISESTRIEDYSYEQYF.